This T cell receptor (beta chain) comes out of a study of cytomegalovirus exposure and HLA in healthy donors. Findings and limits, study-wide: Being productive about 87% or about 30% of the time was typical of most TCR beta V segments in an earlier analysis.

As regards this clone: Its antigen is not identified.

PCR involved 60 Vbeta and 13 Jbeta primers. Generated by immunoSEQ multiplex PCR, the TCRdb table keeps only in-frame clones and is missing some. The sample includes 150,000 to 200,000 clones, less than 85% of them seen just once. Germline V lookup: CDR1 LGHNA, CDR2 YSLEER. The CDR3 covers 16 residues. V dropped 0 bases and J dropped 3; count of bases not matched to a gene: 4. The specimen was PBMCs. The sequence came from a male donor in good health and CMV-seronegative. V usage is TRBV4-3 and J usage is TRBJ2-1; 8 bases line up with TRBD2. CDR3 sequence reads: CASSQDLREVYNEQFF. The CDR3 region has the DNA TGCGCCAGCAGCCAAGATTTGCGGGAGGTCTACAATGAGCAGTTCTTC.